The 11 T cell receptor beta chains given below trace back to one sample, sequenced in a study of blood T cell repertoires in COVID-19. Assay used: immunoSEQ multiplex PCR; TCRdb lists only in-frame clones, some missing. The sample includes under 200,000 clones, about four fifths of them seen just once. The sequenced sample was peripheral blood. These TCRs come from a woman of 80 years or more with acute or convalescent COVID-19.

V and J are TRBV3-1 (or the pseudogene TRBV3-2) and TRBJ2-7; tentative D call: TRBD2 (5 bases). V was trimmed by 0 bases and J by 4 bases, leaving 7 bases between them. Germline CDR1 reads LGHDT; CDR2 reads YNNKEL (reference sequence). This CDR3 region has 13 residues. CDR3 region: CASSQDRGYEQYF. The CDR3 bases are TGTGCCAGCAGCCAAGATAGAGGGTACGAGCAGTACTTC.

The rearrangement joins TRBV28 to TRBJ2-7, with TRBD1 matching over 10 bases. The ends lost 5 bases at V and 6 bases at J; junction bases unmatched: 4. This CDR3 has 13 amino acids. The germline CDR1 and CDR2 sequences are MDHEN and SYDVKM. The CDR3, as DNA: TGTGCCAGCAGTCCCGACAGGGGGCGCGAGCAGTACTTC. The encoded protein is CASSPDRGREQYF.

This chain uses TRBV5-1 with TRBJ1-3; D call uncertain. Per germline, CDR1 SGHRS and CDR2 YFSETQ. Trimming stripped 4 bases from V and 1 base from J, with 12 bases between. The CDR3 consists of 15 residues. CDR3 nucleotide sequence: TGCGCCAGCAGCCCAAGCCCGGGGTCTGGAAACACCATATATTTT. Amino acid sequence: CASSPSPGSGNTIYF.

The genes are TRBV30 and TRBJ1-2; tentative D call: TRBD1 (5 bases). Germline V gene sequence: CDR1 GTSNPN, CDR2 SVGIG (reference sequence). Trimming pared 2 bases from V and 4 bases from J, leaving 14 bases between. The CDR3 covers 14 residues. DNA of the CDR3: TGTGCCTGGAGTTACGGACAAGGTATCTATGGCTACACCTTC. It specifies CAWSYGQGIYGYTF.

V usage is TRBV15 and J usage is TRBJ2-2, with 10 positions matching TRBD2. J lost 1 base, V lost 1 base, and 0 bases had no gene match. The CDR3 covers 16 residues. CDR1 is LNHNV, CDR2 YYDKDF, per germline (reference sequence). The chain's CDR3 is CATSRGLAGNTGELFF. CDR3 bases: TGTGCCACCAGCAGAGGACTAGCGGGGAACACCGGGGAGCTGTTTTTT.

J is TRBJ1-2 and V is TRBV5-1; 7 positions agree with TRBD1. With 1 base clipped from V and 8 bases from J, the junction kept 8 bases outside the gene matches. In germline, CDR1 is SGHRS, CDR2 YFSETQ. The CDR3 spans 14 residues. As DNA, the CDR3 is TGCGCCAGCAGCTTGATGACAGGGCTCTGGGGCTACACCTTC. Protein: CASSLMTGLWGYTF.

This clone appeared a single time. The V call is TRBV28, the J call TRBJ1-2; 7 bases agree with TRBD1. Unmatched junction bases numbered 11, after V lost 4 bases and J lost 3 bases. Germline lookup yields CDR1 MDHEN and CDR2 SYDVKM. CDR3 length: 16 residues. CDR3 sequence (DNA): TGTGCCAGCAGTTCCATTACCGGGACAGCCTACTATGGCTACACCTTC. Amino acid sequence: CASSSITGTAYYGYTF.

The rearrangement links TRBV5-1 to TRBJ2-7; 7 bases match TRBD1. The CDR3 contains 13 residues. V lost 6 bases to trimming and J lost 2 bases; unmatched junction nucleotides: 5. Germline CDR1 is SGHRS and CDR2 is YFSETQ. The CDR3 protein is CASTWDRPYEQYF. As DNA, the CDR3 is TGCGCCAGCACATGGGACAGACCCTACGAGCAGTACTTC.

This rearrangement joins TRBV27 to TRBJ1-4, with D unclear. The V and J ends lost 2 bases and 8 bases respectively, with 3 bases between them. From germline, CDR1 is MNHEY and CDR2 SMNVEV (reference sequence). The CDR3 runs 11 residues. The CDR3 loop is CASSLGEKLFF. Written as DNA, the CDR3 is TGTGCCAGCAGTTTAGGCGAAAAACTGTTTTTT.

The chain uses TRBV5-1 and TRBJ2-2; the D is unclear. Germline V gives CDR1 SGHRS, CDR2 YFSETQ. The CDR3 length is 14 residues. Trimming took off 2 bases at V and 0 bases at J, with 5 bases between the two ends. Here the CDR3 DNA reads TGCGCCAGCAGCTTCCCCTCGAACACCGGGGAGCTGTTTTTT. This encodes CASSFPSNTGELFF.

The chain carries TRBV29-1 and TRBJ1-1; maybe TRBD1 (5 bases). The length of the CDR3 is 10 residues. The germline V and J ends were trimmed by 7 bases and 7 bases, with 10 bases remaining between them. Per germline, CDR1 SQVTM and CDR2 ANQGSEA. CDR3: CSGGTDEAFF. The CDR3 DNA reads TGCAGCGGGGGGACTGATGAAGCTTTCTTT. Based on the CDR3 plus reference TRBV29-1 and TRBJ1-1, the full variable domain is SAVISQKPSRDICQRGTSLTIQCQVDSQVTMMFWYRQQPGQSLTLIATANQGSEATYESGFVIDKFPISRPNLTFSTLTVSNMSPEDSSIYLCSGGTDEAFFGQGTRLTVV.